This TCR beta chain was identified during a study of T-cell memory formation after mild COVID-19. Overall study context: Clustering of TCRs was largely donor specific.

TCRdb analysed the 5' RACE reads with MiXCR anew, one entry per CDR3 protein. The sample holds some 440,000 distinct CDR3 sequences, about 23% seen once. CDR1 KGHDR and CDR2 SFDVKD come from the germline V gene. CDR3 length: 13 residues. J lost 4 bases, V lost 6 bases, and 4 bases had no gene match. This chain connects TRBV24-1 to TRBJ1-2; 7 bases match TRBD1. This clonotype originated in an adult woman who had mild COVID-19 (a few samples of this study predate the infection). Cell type and time point are not known. Sequenced material: PBMCs or a T cell subset sorted from them (not recorded which). Here the CDR3 reads CATSRGQIYGYTF. The CDR3 nucleotides read TGTGCCACCAGTAGGGGACAGATCTATGGCTACACCTTC.